This passage covers 23 T cell receptor beta chains from one sample sequenced in a study of blood T cell repertoires in COVID-19. Measured with immunoSEQ multiplex PCR; TCRdb has only the in-frame clones, and not every one. The sample includes some 270,000 clones, 85% of them seen just once. The sequencing input was PBMCs or T cells enriched from blood (not recorded which). The origin of the receptors is a woman aged 45-59 years who had been exposed to COVID-19.

V usage is TRBV28 and J usage is TRBJ2-7; D perhaps matches TRBD2 (6 bases). The CDR3 is 14 residues long. Trimming pared 3 bases from V and 6 bases from J, leaving 15 bases between. The germline gives CDR1 MDHEN, CDR2 SYDVKM. CDR3: CASSFNGGSGEQYF. CDR3 sequence (DNA): TGTGCCAGCAGTTTTAACGGGGGAAGTGGCGAGCAGTACTTC.

This clone came up many times. The genes are TRBV5-1 and TRBJ2-3; D uncertain. Looked up from germline, CDR1 is SGHRS and CDR2 is YFSETQ. V gave up 4 bases and J gave up 2 bases, with 5 bases separating them. The CDR3 spans 12 residues. This CDR3 reads CASSLNTDTQYF. Written as DNA, the CDR3 is TGCGCCAGCAGCCTAAACACAGATACGCAGTATTTT.

This clone has a handful of counts. This chain connects TRBV12-5 to TRBJ2-5, with D tentatively TRBD2 (5 bases). Germline lookup yields CDR1 LGHNT and CDR2 FRNRAP. The length of the CDR3 is 13 residues. The V end lost 1 base, the J end lost 4 bases, and 7 bases lay between the germline ends. The CDR3 here is CASGLGAGETQYF. CDR3 in DNA: TGTGCTAGTGGTTTGGGGGCGGGAGAGACCCAGTACTTC. The entire variable domain, with the rest obtained from reference TRBV12-5 and TRBJ2-5, is as follows: DARVTQTPRHKVTEMGQEVTMRCQPILGHNTVFWYRQTMMQGLELLAYFRNRAPLDDSGMPKDRFSAEMPDATLATLKIQPSEPRDSAVYFCASGLGAGETQYFGPGTRLLVL.

The J gene is TRBJ1-6, the V gene TRBV6-5; no clear D gene. Germline loops: CDR1 MNHEY, CDR2 SVGAGI. Trimming removed 7 bases at V and 7 bases at J, with 5 bases between. There are 11 residues in the CDR3. The CDR3 nucleotides read TGTGCCAGCAAAGAGAATTCACCCCTCCACTTT. It is translated as CASKENSPLHF.

The V and J genes are TRBV29-1 and TRBJ1-2; D unresolved. The CDR3 consists of 15 residues. Germline CDR1 reads SQVTM; CDR2 reads ANQGSEA. V lost 0 bases to trimming and J lost 0 bases, with 11 bases between them. CDR3 residues: CSVEEPGLANYGYTF. The CDR3 DNA is TGCAGCGTTGAAGAACCGGGTTTGGCTAACTATGGCTACACCTTC.

V usage is TRBV24-1 and J usage is TRBJ2-3; possibly TRBD2 for D (5 bases). The CDR3 extends over 12 amino acids. Deletions cut 7 bases from V and 2 bases from J, with 6 bases between. Per the germline V gene, CDR1 is KGHDR and CDR2 is SFDVKD. The DNA for the CDR3 is TGTGCCACCAGGGACTCCACAGATACGCAGTATTTT. Amino acids: CATRDSTDTQYF.

The chain employs TRBV6-4 and TRBJ1-1, with D tentatively TRBD1 (6 bases). V lost 8 bases to trimming and J lost 3 bases, with 13 bases between them. Germline V CDR1 and CDR2: MRHNA, SNTAGT. This CDR3 comprises 13 residues. CDR3 nucleotide sequence: TGTGCCAGCTCCCTAAAGGGGGACACTGAAGCTTTCTTT. Translating it yields CASSLKGDTEAFF.

For the CDR3, the DNA is TGTGCCAGCAGTGAAGGGGCTAGCGGGGGTCTCAATGAGCAGTTCTTC. It codes for CASSEGASGGLNEQFF. The V call is TRBV6-4, the J call TRBJ2-1; 10 bases match TRBD2. This CDR3 spans 16 amino acids. CDR1 is MRHNA and CDR2 is SNTAGT in the germline V gene. After removal of 3 bases from V and 6 bases from J, the junction contained 8 bases not matched to a gene.

V gene TRBV18 combines with J gene TRBJ1-4, with TRBD1 matching 7 bases. This CDR3 spans 15 amino acids. CDR1 and CDR2 (germline): KGHSH, LQKENI. Unmatched junction bases numbered 9, after V lost 5 bases and J lost 6 bases. CDR3 bases: TGTGCCAGCTCAACGCTACAGGGGAAGGATGAAAAACTGTTTTTT. The encoded protein is CASSTLQGKDEKLFF.

J is TRBJ2-1 and V is TRBV7-2, with D tentatively TRBD1 (5 bases). Trimming shortened V by 5 bases and J by 1 base, and 6 bases separated the two germline ends. CDR3 length equals 13 residues. Per the germline V gene, CDR1 is SGHTA and CDR2 is FQGNSA. CDR3 coding DNA: TGTGCCAGCAGCACAGGTTCCTACAATGAGCAGTTCTTC. Translation gives CASSTGSYNEQFF.

CDR3 protein: CASSLAVGSPLHF. CDR3 in DNA: TGTGCCAGCAGCTTAGCGGTCGGTTCACCCCTCCACTTT. This rearrangement joins TRBV7-9 to TRBJ1-6; D is ambiguous. Trimming removed 0 bases from V and 9 bases from J, with 6 bases in between. CDR1 is SEHNR and CDR2 is FQNEAQ in the germline V gene (reference sequence). The CDR3 contains 13 residues.

The rearrangement links TRBV6-5 to TRBJ2-1; 9 bases are shared with TRBD1. There are 15 residues in the CDR3. V shed 5 bases, J shed 7 bases, and the junction held 9 bases outside the gene matches. CDR1 MNHEY and CDR2 SVGAGI come from the germline V gene. For the CDR3, the DNA is TGTGCCAGCAGTCCTCAACAGGGGGCTGGGAATGAGCAGTTCTTC. It specifies CASSPQQGAGNEQFF.

This chain uses TRBV5-4 with TRBJ1-1, with 7 positions matching TRBD1. The CDR3 contains 13 residues. From germline, CDR1 is SGHNT and CDR2 YYREEE (reference sequence). CDR3 protein: CTSMRDSNTEAFF. CDR3 sequence (DNA): TGTACCTCCATGAGGGACAGTAACACTGAAGCTTTCTTT.

This clone was recorded once. The rearrangement uses TRBV19 and TRBJ1-1; D might be TRBD1 (6 bases). Between the trimmed V and J ends, which lost 4 bases and 3 bases, there was a span of 12 bases. This CDR3 region has 14 residues. Germline CDR1 and CDR2: LNHDA and SQIVND (reference sequence). The CDR3 loop reads CASSRGGMYTEAFF. The CDR3 DNA reads TGTGCCAGTAGTAGGGGGGGCATGTACACTGAAGCTTTCTTT.

The rearrangement uses TRBV30 and TRBJ2-5; 7 bases align to TRBD2. The CDR3 is made up of 13 amino acids. With V trimmed by 4 bases and J by 2 bases, 4 bases remained unmatched. Per the germline V gene, CDR1 is GTSNPN and CDR2 is SVGIG (reference sequence). This CDR3 reads CAWNQAGQETQYF. The CDR3 DNA reads TGTGCCTGGAATCAAGCGGGGCAAGAGACCCAGTACTTC.

V and J are TRBV11-2 and TRBJ1-1; D perhaps matches TRBD1 (6 bases). The CDR3 is made up of 17 amino acids. Germline CDR1 SGHAT, CDR2 FQNNGV. V was clipped by 5 bases and J by 0 bases, with 19 bases between them. CDR3 nucleotides: TGTGCCAGCAGCAAGGACAGAGCGACTATAATGAACACTGAAGCTTTCTTT. Translated, it gives CASSKDRATIMNTEAFF.

The rearrangement links TRBV5-4 to TRBJ2-3, with 8 bases matching TRBD1. Germline assignment: CDR1 SGHNT and CDR2 YYREEE (reference sequence). The CDR3 extends over 14 amino acids. Unmatched junction bases numbered 8, after V lost 3 bases and J lost 8 bases. CDR3 sequence (DNA): TGTGCCAGCAGCTCCCCTGACAGGGGAGTTACGCAGTATTTT. Residues: CASSSPDRGVTQYF.

The chain couples TRBV11-2 to TRBJ2-7, with 7 bases fitting TRBD2. The CDR3 spans 15 residues. The V and J ends lost 0 bases and 2 bases, in that order; junction bases with no gene match: 4. CDR1 is SGHAT and CDR2 is FQNNGV in the germline V gene. The CDR3 nucleotides are TGTGCCAGCAGCTTAGAAGCGGGGCTCCCCTACGAGCAGTACTTC. This gives the protein CASSLEAGLPYEQYF.

The chain couples TRBV23-1 to TRBJ2-2, with TRBD1 matching 11 bases. TRBV23-1 is sorted into the ORF group, with uncertain function. The CDR3 is 16 amino acids. V shed 2 bases and J 4 bases; nucleotides not matched to a gene: 3. CDR3 DNA sequence: TGCGCCAGCAGTCAACGGGGGACAGGGGGCACCGGGGAGCTGTTTTTT. This sequence encodes CASSQRGTGGTGELFF.

The chain recombines TRBV24-1 with TRBJ2-5; tentative D call: TRBD2 (7 bases). The V gene lost 10 bases and the J gene lost 5 bases, with 16 bases spanning the gap. Germline V gene sequence: CDR1 KGHDR, CDR2 SFDVKD. The CDR3 has 13 residues. The CDR3 region is CATPGGRSETQYF. In DNA, the CDR3 is TGTGCCACACCCGGGGGGCGCTCGGAGACCCAGTACTTC.

This rearrangement joins TRBV24-1 to TRBJ1-2, with TRBD1 identical over 8 bases. The CDR3 totals 16 residues. V shed 3 bases and J 5 bases; nucleotides not matched to a gene: 10. Germline values: CDR1 KGHDR, CDR2 SFDVKD. The chain's CDR3 is CATSDPAKQGGYGYTF. The CDR3 nucleotides read TGTGCCACCAGTGATCCAGCAAAACAGGGGGGGTATGGCTACACCTTC.

This rearrangement joins TRBV6-4 to TRBJ2-1; 8 nucleotides match TRBD1. V shed 5 bases and J 8 bases; nucleotides not matched to a gene: 8. The CDR3 covers 14 residues. In germline, CDR1 is MRHNA, CDR2 SNTAGT. This CDR3 reads CASSPGTGSDEQFF. The CDR3 nucleotides read TGTGCCAGCAGTCCCGGGACAGGTTCAGATGAGCAGTTCTTC.

The gene calls are TRBV29-1 and TRBJ1-1; D call uncertain. Germline CDR1 reads SQVTM; CDR2 reads ANQGSEA. V gave up 7 bases and J gave up 8 bases, with 23 bases separating them. The CDR3 is 14 amino acids. This chain's CDR3 is CSASPSPTITEAFF. CDR3 nucleotide sequence: TGCAGCGCTAGTCCGTCCCCAACCATTACCGAAGCTTTCTTT.